Presented here are 23 T cell receptor beta chains from one specimen sequenced in a study of blood T cell repertoires in COVID-19 (dated by TCRdb to about 2020). Library prep was done by the immunoSEQ multiplex PCR assay. What TCRdb holds here is the immuneACCESS table cut down to in-frame rearrangements. Part of the clones is not present; checked against another copy, under half of the missing clones reflect an unresolved V gene, and the others are unexplained. This sample comprises around 310,000 clones, nearly 90% of them detected only once. The ten largest clones add up to about 1% of the sample. Sample: peripheral blood. Every receptor here comes from a woman in her thirties or forties with COVID-19, enrolled during active disease.

V usage is TRBV27 and J usage is TRBJ1-2; D unresolved. V was pared by 5 bases and J by 0 bases, with 10 bases between. This CDR3 region has 14 residues. Looked up from germline, CDR1 is MNHEY and CDR2 is SMNVEV (reference sequence). The CDR3 bases are TGTGCCAGCAGTCGACGGGGTCCTAACTATGGCTACACCTTC. Translated, it gives CASSRRGPNYGYTF.

This chain uses TRBV7-9 with TRBJ2-3, with a weak D call TRBD1 (6 bases). The CDR3 spans 15 residues. Germline values: CDR1 SEHNR, CDR2 FQNEAQ (reference sequence). V was pared by 3 bases and J by 4 bases, with 14 bases between. CDR3 protein: CASSFRQAKADTQYF. CDR3 in DNA: TGTGCCAGCAGCTTCCGACAGGCTAAGGCAGATACGCAGTATTTT.

J is TRBJ2-7 and V is TRBV5-4; 7 positions match TRBD1. Germline lookup yields CDR1 SGHNT and CDR2 YYREEE (reference sequence). V trimming: 3 bases; J trimming: 3 bases; junction bases outside the gene matches: 6. The CDR3 extends over 14 amino acids. In DNA, the CDR3 is TGTGCCAGCAGCTACATCGGACAGGTCTACGAGCAGTACTTC. Its translation: CASSYIGQVYEQYF.

The rearrangement links TRBV25-1 to TRBJ1-5; D not certain. Germline CDR1 reads MGHDK; CDR2 reads SYGVNS. The CDR3 consists of 16 residues. V gave up 9 bases and J gave up 0 bases, with 18 bases separating them. In nucleotides, the CDR3 is TGTGCCAGGCATGGCCTCACCCTTTATAGCAATCAGCCCCAGCATTTT. This translates into CARHGLTLYSNQPQHF.

V and J are TRBV9 and TRBJ2-5; tentative D call: TRBD1 (6 bases). Trimming removed 4 bases from V and 10 bases from J, with 17 bases in between. The CDR3 runs to 13 residues. In germline, CDR1 is SGDLS, CDR2 YYNGEE. The chain's CDR3 is CASSPRQVGDQYF. The CDR3 DNA reads TGTGCCAGCAGCCCCAGACAGGTTGGGGACCAGTACTTC.

V gene TRBV4-1 combines with J gene TRBJ1-2, with D perhaps matching TRBD1 (5 bases). V lost 0 bases and J 0 bases, leaving 8 bases between the germline ends. The CDR3 is 15 amino acids. The germline V gene encodes CDR1 MGHRA and CDR2 YSYEKL. CDR3 sequence (DNA): TGCGCCAGCAGCCAAGACGGGGGGACTAACTATGGCTACACCTTC. It translates to CASSQDGGTNYGYTF.

The CDR3 coding sequence is TGTGCCTGGAGTAAGACAGGGAGGTGGAATCAGCCCCAGCATTTT. Residues: CAWSKTGRWNQPQHF. The chain recombines TRBV30 with TRBJ1-5, with 7 positions matching TRBD1. Trimming cost V 2 bases and J 4 bases; bases outside gene matches: 8. CDR1 and CDR2 (germline): GTSNPN, SVGIG (reference sequence). The CDR3 contains 15 residues. The variable domain in full, completed from reference TRBV30 and TRBJ1-5, reads SQTIHQWPATLVQPVGSPLSLECTVEGTSNPNLYWYRQAAGRGLQLLFYSVGIGQISSEVPQNLSASRPQDRQFILSSKKLLLSDSGFYLCAWSKTGRWNQPQHFGDGTRLSIL.

This chain joins TRBV29-1 and TRBJ1-2; 9 nucleotides match TRBD1. CDR1 and CDR2 from the germline V gene are SQVTM and ANQGSEA. This CDR3 spans 14 amino acids. The J segment lost 4 bases and the V segment lost 6 bases, leaving 9 bases of the junction unmatched. The CDR3 reads CSVDRGGGGYGYTF. The CDR3, as DNA: TGCAGCGTGGACAGGGGAGGGGGTGGCTATGGCTACACCTTC.

The chain carries TRBV7-6 and TRBJ2-3; TRBD2 is a possible D gene (6 bases). The germline V and J ends were trimmed by 0 bases and 5 bases, with 9 bases remaining between them. The CDR3 has 14 amino acids. Germline CDR1 reads SGHVS; CDR2 reads FNYEAQ. The CDR3 is CASSLAGGKDTQYF. CDR3 DNA: TGTGCCAGCAGCTTAGCGGGGGGTAAAGATACGCAGTATTTT.

The chain employs TRBV7-8 and TRBJ2-3; 8 positions agree with TRBD2. This CDR3 spans 17 amino acids. The V gene end was trimmed by 6 bases and the J gene end by 2 bases; junction bases not matched to a gene: 13. Germline V gives CDR1 SGHVS, CDR2 FQNEAQ. CDR3 bases: TGTGCCAGCAGTCGCACAACTAGCGGATCCTACACAGATACGCAGTATTTT. Translation: CASSRTTSGSYTDTQYF.

Worth noting for this clone: Other DNA sequences in the same sample also yield this CDR3. This chain connects TRBV6-5 to TRBJ1-2; D remains ambiguous. CDR3 length: 12 residues. CDR1 is MNHEY, CDR2 SVGAGI, per germline. Trimming removed 5 bases from V and 2 bases from J, with 6 bases in between. CDR3 amino acids: CASSPSNYGYTF. CDR3 in DNA: TGTGCCAGCAGTCCCTCGAACTATGGCTACACCTTC.

In this sample, this clone turned up once. In DNA, the CDR3 is TGTGCCAGCAGTGGGTTACGACAGGGGGCGGCCTACGAGCAGTACTTC. This sequence encodes CASSGLRQGAAYEQYF. The rearrangement uses TRBV6-1 and TRBJ2-7, with 10 bases fitting TRBD1. After removal of 4 bases from V and 2 bases from J, the junction contained 8 bases not matched to a gene. Germline V CDR1 and CDR2: MNHNS, SASEGT. CDR3 length equals 16 residues.

This rearrangement joins TRBV7-9 to TRBJ2-2, with 10 positions matching TRBD1. Germline V CDR1 and CDR2: SEHNR, FQNEAQ (reference sequence). Trimming at V came to 4 bases and at J to 5 bases, leaving 7 bases not matched to a gene. CDR3 length equals 16 residues. CDR3 sequence (DNA): TGTGCCAGCAGCTCCCCGACAGGGGGCTATACCGGGGAGCTGTTTTTT. Protein: CASSSPTGGYTGELFF. The full variable domain, in which reference TRBV7-9 and TRBJ2-2 provide the parts outside the CDR3, is DTGVSQNPRHKITKRGQNVTFRCDPISEHNRLYWYRQTLGQGPEFLTYFQNEAQLEKSRLLSDRFSAERPKGSFSTLEIQRTEQGDSAMYLCASSSPTGGYTGELFFGEGSRLTVL.

The rearrangement links TRBV18 to TRBJ2-1; 9 nucleotides agree with TRBD2. J gave up 8 bases and V 0 bases, and 2 bases lay outside the gene matches. Germline V lookup: CDR1 KGHSH, CDR2 LQKENI. The CDR3 is 14 amino acids. The CDR3 spells CASSPPGLAYEQFF. The CDR3 DNA sequence: TGTGCCAGCTCACCACCGGGACTAGCTTATGAGCAGTTCTTC. The full variable domain, in which reference TRBV18 and TRBJ2-1 provide the parts outside the CDR3, is NAGVMQNPRHLVRRRGQEARLRCSPMKGHSHVYWYRQLPEEGLKFMVYLQKENIIDESGMPKERFSAEFPKEGPSILRIQQVVRGDSAAYFCASSPPGLAYEQFFGPGTRLTVL.

The chain has TRBV9 and TRBJ1-6; 7 bases map to TRBD1. Germline trimming cut 3 bases from V and 8 bases from J; bases unmatched to any gene: 8. The CDR3 is 15 amino acids. CDR1 SGDLS and CDR2 YYNGEE come from the germline V gene. In DNA, the CDR3 is TGTGCCAGCAGCGCCTCGACAGGGCCTGATTCACCCCTCCACTTT. Its protein is CASSASTGPDSPLHF.

The chain recombines TRBV7-9 with TRBJ2-1, with 8 bases fitting TRBD2. Germline assignment: CDR1 SEHNR and CDR2 FQNEAQ (reference sequence). After removal of 5 bases from V and 4 bases from J, the junction contained 10 bases not matched to a gene. The CDR3 sequence is 16 residues long. In nucleotides, the CDR3 is TGTGCCAGCAGCCATATTAGCGGGACGGGTTACAATGAGCAGTTCTTC. This gives the protein CASSHISGTGYNEQFF.

The chain couples TRBV6-6 to TRBJ1-1, with D possibly TRBD1 on 5 matching bases. This CDR3 has 13 amino acids. CDR1 and CDR2 (germline): MNHNY, SVGAGI (reference sequence). Trimming pared 8 bases from V and 0 bases from J, leaving 10 bases between. The DNA for the CDR3 is TGTGCCAGCCTCGACAGATTGAACACTGAAGCTTTCTTT. Translated: CASLDRLNTEAFF.

This chain connects TRBV5-1 to TRBJ2-1; 14 nucleotides match TRBD2. The CDR3 has 15 residues. Germline-derived CDR1 and CDR2 are SGHRS and YFSETQ. The V and J ends lost 3 bases and 5 bases, in that order; junction bases with no gene match: 1. In DNA form, the CDR3 reads TGCGCCAGCAGCTCGGGACTAGCGGGGGACAATGAGCAGTTCTTC. This gives the protein CASSSGLAGDNEQFF.

This clone has more than one count but fewer than ten. The chain carries TRBV6-2 or TRBV6-3 and TRBJ1-1; tentatively, D is TRBD1 (5 bases). The CDR3 covers 15 residues. The V end was cut by 4 bases, the J end by 11 bases, with 23 bases between. Looked up from germline, CDR1 is MNHEY and CDR2 is SVGEGT. The CDR3 is CASSLGGVPFAVAFF. The DNA for the CDR3 is TGTGCCAGCAGTTTGGGGGGGGTGCCTTTTGCTGTGGCTTTCTTT.

This clone was counted once. The gene calls are TRBV6-2 or TRBV6-3 and TRBJ1-4; D is possibly TRBD1 (5 bases). The CDR3 totals 15 residues. Trimming left V 3 bases short and J 0 bases short, with 8 bases between. Germline loops: CDR1 MNHEY, CDR2 SVGEGT. The CDR3 loop reads CASSYPGATNEKLFF. CDR3 coding DNA: TGTGCCAGCAGTTATCCGGGGGCAACTAATGAAAAACTGTTTTTT.

The chain is built from TRBV28 and TRBJ1-1, with D uncertain. Germline V gene sequence: CDR1 MDHEN, CDR2 SYDVKM. The CDR3 consists of 14 residues. With 5 bases removed from V and 4 bases from J, the gap between germline ends came to 14 bases. The CDR3 nucleotides read TGTGCCAGCAGTATTCCGCTGGGGAGCACTGAAGCTTTCTTT. Amino acid sequence: CASSIPLGSTEAFF.

This sequence joins TRBV9 and TRBJ1-5, with a tentative D call TRBD1 (6 bases). V dropped 7 bases and J dropped 5 bases, with 16 bases sitting between them. CDR1 and CDR2 from the germline V gene are SGDLS and YYNGEE. The CDR3 is 14 residues long. CDR3 amino acids: CASGTDRTYQPQHF. CDR3 nucleotides: TGTGCCAGCGGTACCGACAGGACATATCAGCCCCAGCATTTT.

The chain links TRBV3-1 (or the pseudogene TRBV3-2) to TRBJ2-3, with 8 bases fitting TRBD2. The germline gives CDR1 LGHDT, CDR2 YNNKEL (reference sequence). CDR3 length: 17 amino acids. V lost 4 bases and J lost 2; bases outside the gene matches: 11. CDR3 DNA sequence: TGTGCCAGCAGCCCTAGGGGGAGCGGGGGCAACACAGATACGCAGTATTTT. It translates to CASSPRGSGGNTDTQYF.